This section outlines one TCR beta chain sequence together with its context. Under the authors' procedure: Estimation of nucleated cell counts was performed using reference gene primer amplification. This table comes from immunoSEQ multiplex PCR, and its TCRdb copy is limited to in-frame clones, with some not included. V, J and clone size derive from that table, while D and trimming were established from the DNA sequence. Here the sample spans 95,000 to 100,000 clones, roughly 85% being singletons. The CDR3 consists of 15 residues. In germline, CDR1 is MNHEY, CDR2 SVGAGI. V lost 6 bases and J 0 bases, leaving 11 bases between the germline ends. The data are from a study of blood T cell repertoires in COVID-19. Study context: Samples of COVID-19 (acute and convalescent) were obtained from the United States, Italy and Spain.

Source material: peripheral blood. This receptor was obtained from a woman in her seventies with active or convalescent COVID-19. The V gene is TRBV6-5, the J gene TRBJ2-2; D call uncertain. Here the CDR3 reads CASRRRGANTGELFF. The CDR3 DNA is TGTGCCAGCAGAAGGAGAGGTGCGAACACCGGGGAGCTGTTTTTT.